This T cell receptor beta chain was identified in a study of T cells after yellow fever vaccination. At least ten counts were recorded for this clonotype. Its antigen remains unknown. The 5'RACE template-switching step produced TCR cDNA and added a universal primer site and UMIs. TCRdb used MiXCR to reprocess the 5' RACE reads, holding one entry per CDR3 protein. The data contain hundreds of thousands of distinct CDR3 sequences, around a sixth of them seen just once; the ten biggest clones take up 15% to 20%. This CDR3 has 15 amino acids. Unmatched junction bases numbered 2, after V lost 2 bases and J lost 7 bases. Findings and caveats of the study: Reappearance after the booster was seen for most primary-vaccination clones, at 96% CD4 and roughly 90% CD8. Weaker, the secondary response peaked sooner, at day 5 versus 15. The appearance of a small share of clonotypes in both CD4 and CD8 compartments was observed.

The chain joins TRBV12-3 or TRBV12-4 to TRBJ2-2; 12 bases are shared with TRBD2. The starting material was PBMCs, obtained before the yellow fever booster vaccination. The receptor's source is a man younger than 30 who received the YFV17D yellow fever vaccine. CDR3 residues: CASSLRLAGVGELFF. The CDR3 region has the DNA TGTGCCAGCAGTTTACGACTAGCGGGGGTCGGGGAGCTGTTTTTT.